These 15 T cell receptor beta chains were all obtained from the same sample, sequenced in a study of blood T cell repertoires in COVID-19. Sequencing used immunoSEQ multiplex PCR; TCRdb keeps in-frame clones, though not all of them. The table has about 400,000 clones, around 90% seen once. The sequencing input was peripheral blood. The receptors stem from a human donor in a cohort sampled during active COVID-19.

The chain recombines TRBV30 with TRBJ1-5; 7 bases are shared with TRBD1. After removal of 1 base from V and 0 bases from J, the junction contained 3 bases not matched to a gene. Per germline, CDR1 GTSNPN and CDR2 SVGIG (reference sequence). CDR3 size: 15 residues. The CDR3 DNA sequence: TGTGCCTGGAGTGACGGGACAGTTAGCAATCAGCCCCAGCATTTT. The encoded protein is CAWSDGTVSNQPQHF.

The rearrangement uses TRBV10-3 and TRBJ2-7; possible D gene TRBD1, 6 bases. Germline lookup yields CDR1 ENHRY and CDR2 SYGVKD. Deletions cut 2 bases from V and 0 bases from J, with 14 bases between. The CDR3 extends over 16 amino acids. CDR3 sequence: CAISEGGTRSSYEQYF. The CDR3, as DNA: TGTGCCATCAGTGAGGGGGGCACCCGGAGCTCCTACGAGCAGTACTTC.

V gene TRBV3-1 (or the pseudogene TRBV3-2) combines with J gene TRBJ2-5, with 11 bases lining up with TRBD2. From germline, CDR1 is LGHDT and CDR2 YNNKEL (reference sequence). J lost 5 bases, V lost 4 bases, and 9 bases had no gene match. This CDR3 spans 16 amino acids. The CDR3 coding sequence is TGTGCCAGCAGCCCTTTACTAGCGGGAGCATCGGAGACCCAGTACTTC. Protein product: CASSPLLAGASETQYF.

V gene TRBV11-3 combines with J gene TRBJ2-3, with 7 bases fitting TRBD2. CDR3 length: 16 amino acids. V was clipped by 2 bases and J by 1 base; unmatched bases: 6. The germline gives CDR1 SGHNT, CDR2 YENEEA. This CDR3 reads CASSLHGGGGTDTQYF. CDR3 in DNA: TGTGCCAGCAGCTTACATGGCGGGGGTGGCACAGATACGCAGTATTTT.

CDR3 DNA sequence: TGTGCCAGCAGTTTGGCTAGCGGGGGAGGAGGAGAGACCCAGTACTTC. Translating it yields CASSLASGGGGETQYF. The chain employs TRBV28 and TRBJ2-5, with 10 positions matching TRBD2. The V segment lost 3 bases and the J segment 4 bases; nucleotides outside the gene matches: 8. Germline CDR1 and CDR2: MDHEN and SYDVKM. This CDR3 comprises 16 residues.

This clone appeared a few times. This rearrangement joins TRBV29-1 to TRBJ2-1, with 8 bases lining up with TRBD2. J lost 4 bases, V lost 5 bases, and 7 bases had no gene match. This CDR3 is 14 amino acids long. Per germline, CDR1 SQVTM and CDR2 ANQGSEA. CDR3 amino acids: CSVFPGGGYNEQFF. CDR3 coding DNA: TGCAGCGTTTTCCCCGGCGGGGGGTACAATGAGCAGTTCTTC.

V and J are TRBV5-1 and TRBJ1-4; D remains unclear. The CDR3 has 15 residues. The germline V gene has CDR1 SGHRS and CDR2 YFSETQ. Deletions cut 0 bases from V and 6 bases from J, with 12 bases between. This CDR3 is CASSLVSGLDEKLFF. Here the CDR3 DNA reads TGCGCCAGCAGCTTGGTTTCCGGTTTAGATGAAAAACTGTTTTTT.

This chain links TRBV2 with TRBJ2-1; TRBD2 aligns across 7 bases. This CDR3 is built from 14 residues. The germline V gene has CDR1 SNHLY and CDR2 FYNNEI. Germline trimming cut 8 bases from V and 9 bases from J; bases unmatched to any gene: 13. The CDR3 nucleotides read TGTGCCAGCCCCGAGGGGCGGGAGAGGACTGAGCAGTTCTTC. As protein: CASPEGRERTEQFF.

This rearrangement joins TRBV10-1 to TRBJ2-3; 11 bases map to TRBD2. Per germline, CDR1 WNHNN and CDR2 SYGVQD (reference sequence). CDR3 length: 15 amino acids. The ends lost 8 bases at V and 6 bases at J; junction bases unmatched: 10. Here the CDR3 DNA reads TGCGCCAGCTCCCCCGCTAGCGGGGGGCGGGATACGCAGTATTTT. As protein: CASSPASGGRDTQYF.

The chain is built from TRBV5-1 and TRBJ2-5, with TRBD1 as a possible D gene (6 bases). The CDR3 contains 15 residues. Germline assignment: CDR1 SGHRS and CDR2 YFSETQ. Trimming took off 3 bases at V and 1 base at J, with 13 bases between the two ends. As DNA, the CDR3 is TGCGCCAGCAGCTACCTCTCAGGGGTCCAAGAGACCCAGTACTTC. Translated, it gives CASSYLSGVQETQYF.

CDR3 nucleotide sequence: TGCAGTGCTAGAGTACTATACGAGCAGTACTTC. Amino acids: CSARVLYEQYF. The chain uses TRBV20-1 and TRBJ2-7, with no clear D. CDR1 is DFQATT and CDR2 is SNEGSKA in the germline V gene (reference sequence). The CDR3 is 11 residues long. V dropped 1 base and J dropped 4 bases, with 5 bases sitting between them.

V is TRBV19 and J is TRBJ2-5; the D gene is possibly TRBD2 (5 bases). CDR1 and CDR2 from the germline V gene are LNHDA and SQIVND (reference sequence). This CDR3 has 11 amino acids. V gave up 10 bases and J gave up 1 base, with 7 bases separating them. The CDR3 reads CATTSQETQYF. CDR3 DNA: TGTGCCACAACTAGCCAAGAGACCCAGTACTTC.

The chain recombines TRBV28 with TRBJ2-7, with TRBD1 identical over 8 bases. Germline CDR1 is MDHEN and CDR2 is SYDVKM. V was pared by 6 bases and J by 4 bases, with 8 bases of the junction left unmatched. This CDR3 contains 14 residues. The CDR3 is CASRRTGKGYEQYF. The CDR3 DNA follows: TGTGCCAGCAGGCGGACAGGGAAAGGGTACGAGCAGTACTTC.

The chain joins TRBV15 to TRBJ1-5; D gene ambiguous. Germline CDR1 reads LNHNV; CDR2 reads YYDKDF (reference sequence). The CDR3 contains 16 residues. V was pared by 4 bases and J by 9 bases, with 22 bases between. CDR3 sequence: CATSKSRTVSLGPQHF. DNA of the CDR3: TGTGCCACCAGCAAATCGAGGACTGTATCCTTGGGGCCCCAGCATTTT.

V usage is TRBV5-4 and J usage is TRBJ1-4, with TRBD1 as a possible D gene (5 bases). This CDR3 contains 12 residues. Trimming cost V 4 bases and J 7 bases, with 8 bases left between them. Per the germline V gene, CDR1 is SGHNT and CDR2 is YYREEE (reference sequence). This CDR3 reads CASSTGGEKLFF. Written as DNA, the CDR3 is TGTGCCAGCAGCACGGGGGGTGAAAAACTGTTTTTT.